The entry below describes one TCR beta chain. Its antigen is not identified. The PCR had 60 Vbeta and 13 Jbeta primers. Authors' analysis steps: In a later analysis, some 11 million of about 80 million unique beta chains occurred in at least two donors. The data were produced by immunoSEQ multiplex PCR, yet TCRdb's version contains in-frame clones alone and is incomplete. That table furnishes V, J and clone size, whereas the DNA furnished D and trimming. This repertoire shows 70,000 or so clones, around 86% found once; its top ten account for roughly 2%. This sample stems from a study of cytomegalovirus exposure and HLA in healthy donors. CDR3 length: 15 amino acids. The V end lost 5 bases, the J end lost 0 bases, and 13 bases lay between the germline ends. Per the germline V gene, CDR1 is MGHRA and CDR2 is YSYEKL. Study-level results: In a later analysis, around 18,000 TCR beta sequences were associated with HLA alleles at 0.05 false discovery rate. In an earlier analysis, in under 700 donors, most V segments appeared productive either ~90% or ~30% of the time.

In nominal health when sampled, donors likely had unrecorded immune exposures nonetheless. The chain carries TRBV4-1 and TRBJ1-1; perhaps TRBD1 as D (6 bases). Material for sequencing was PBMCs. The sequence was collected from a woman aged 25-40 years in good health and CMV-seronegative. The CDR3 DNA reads TGCGCCAGCAGCGCCCGACAGGACGTGAACACTGAAGCTTTCTTT. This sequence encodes CASSARQDVNTEAFF.